This T cell receptor beta chain was sequenced for a study of blood T cell repertoires in COVID-19. Per the original methods: Amplification from reference gene primers served as the basis for estimated nucleated cell counts. Some clones are missing from TCRdb's copy, which holds only in-frame ones; the method was immunoSEQ multiplex PCR. V and J calls and clone size follow that table, whereas D and trimming were derived from the DNA. Counted here are fewer than 300,000 clones, 65% to 85% occurring once; the ten biggest clones make up over 1.3%. One Seattle source followed patients from active infection through their disease course. The clonotype originates from a human donor with COVID-19, enrolled during active disease. The donor label of this sample is uncertain. Sequenced: peripheral blood.

The CDR3 reads CASSSPGQGFDEQYF. The CDR3, as DNA: TGTGCCAGCAGTTCACCGGGACAGGGATTTGACGAGCAGTACTTC. The chain joins TRBV6-5 to TRBJ2-7; 9 nucleotides match TRBD1. CDR3 size: 15 residues. Looked up from germline, CDR1 is MNHEY and CDR2 is SVGAGI. V trimming: 4 bases; J trimming: 5 bases; junction bases outside the gene matches: 9.